This entry features one TCR beta chain sequence. Original handling: Reference gene primer amplification in the assay estimated nucleated cell counts. Method: immunoSEQ multiplex PCR; TCRdb's copy keeps in-frame clones and lacks some. That table is the source of V, J and clone size, and D and trimming were worked out from the DNA. The table lists roughly 330,000 clones, approximately 84% of them singletons. The data are from a study of blood T cell repertoires in COVID-19. Across the whole study: Spain, Italy and the United States supplied samples that represented acute and convalescent COVID-19.

Two negative PCRs, clearance, or symptom resolution had been documented for recovered Cohort 3 donors. The CDR3 spans 12 residues. Trimming cost V 0 bases and J 10 bases, with 7 bases left between them. The germline CDR1 and CDR2 sequences are LGHNT and FRNRAP. V is TRBV12-5 and J is TRBJ2-1; D ambiguous. This receptor was identified in a woman under 30 who had recovered from COVID-19. Sequenced sample: PBMCs or T cells enriched from blood (not recorded which). The CDR3 reads CASGLVNQEQFF. CDR3 nucleotides: TGTGCTAGTGGTTTGGTGAATCAGGAGCAGTTCTTC.